The text below deals with one TCR beta chain. Profiled with immunoSEQ multiplex PCR; TCRdb holds only in-frame clones, not every one. This table has around 24,000 clones, approximately 84% appearing once. These data originate in a study of T cells in narcolepsy. The CDR3 sequence is 13 residues long. Germline CDR1 is MNHNY and CDR2 is SVGAGI (reference sequence). V was trimmed by 6 bases and J by 0 bases, leaving 8 bases between them. The sample consisted of CD45RA- memory CD4+ T cells from PBMCs. This TCR was sampled from a human donor with narcolepsy. The chain recombines TRBV6-6 with TRBJ1-1; D unclear. The CDR3 coding sequence is TGTGCCAGCAGGCTACAGCTGAACACTGAAGCTTTCTTT. It specifies CASRLQLNTEAFF.